This T cell receptor (beta chain) was profiled in a study of blood T cells in healthy people across ages. Study-wide findings and caveats: Estimated diversity that came from one million T cells was considered an underestimate.

A second PCR, run for about 7 to 11 cycles, used a sample-barcoded 5' primer plus a J-beta primer mix. MiXCR, applied by TCRdb to the 5' RACE reads, yields one record per CDR3 protein. The table records a few hundred thousand distinct CDR3 sequences, roughly half of them present only once. Germline loops: CDR1 DFQATT, CDR2 SNEGSKA (reference sequence). Trimming pared 3 bases from V and 0 bases from J, leaving 12 bases between. The CDR3 is 16 residues long. As concerns this clonotype: Its antigen is not known.

This sequence joins TRBV20-1 and TRBJ2-6, with D perhaps TRBD2 (6 bases). This TCR came from a man aged 55-75 years in good health. The sample was blood. CDR3 nucleotide sequence: TGCAGTGCTAGTATAGGGGAGGTCTCTGGGGCCAACGTCCTGACTTTC. It is translated as CSASIGEVSGANVLTF.